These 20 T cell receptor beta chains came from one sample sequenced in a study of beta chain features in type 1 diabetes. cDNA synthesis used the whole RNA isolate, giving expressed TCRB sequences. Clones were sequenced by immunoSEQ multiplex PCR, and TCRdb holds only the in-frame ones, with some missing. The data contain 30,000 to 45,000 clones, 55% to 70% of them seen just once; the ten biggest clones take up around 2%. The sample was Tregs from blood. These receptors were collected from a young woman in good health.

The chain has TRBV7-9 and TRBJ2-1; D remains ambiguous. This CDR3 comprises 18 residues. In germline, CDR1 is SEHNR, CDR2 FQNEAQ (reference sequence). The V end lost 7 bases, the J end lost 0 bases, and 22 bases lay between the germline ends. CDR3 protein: CASMGFQQSKRSYNEQFF. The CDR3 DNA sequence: TGTGCCAGCATGGGTTTCCAACAGAGCAAACGCTCCTACAATGAGCAGTTCTTC.

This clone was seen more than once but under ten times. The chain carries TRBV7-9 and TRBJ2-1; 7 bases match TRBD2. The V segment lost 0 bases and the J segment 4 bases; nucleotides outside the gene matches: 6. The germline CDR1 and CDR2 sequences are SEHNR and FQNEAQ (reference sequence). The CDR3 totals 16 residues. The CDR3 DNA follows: TGTGCCAGCAGCTTAGCACGGCTAGCGGTATACAATGAGCAGTTCTTC. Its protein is CASSLARLAVYNEQFF.

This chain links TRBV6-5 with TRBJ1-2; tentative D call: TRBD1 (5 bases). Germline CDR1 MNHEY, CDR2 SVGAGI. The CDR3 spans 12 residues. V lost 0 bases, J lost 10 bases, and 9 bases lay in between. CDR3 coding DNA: TGTGCCAGCAGTTACTCAGGGGAAATCTACACCTTC. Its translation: CASSYSGEIYTF.

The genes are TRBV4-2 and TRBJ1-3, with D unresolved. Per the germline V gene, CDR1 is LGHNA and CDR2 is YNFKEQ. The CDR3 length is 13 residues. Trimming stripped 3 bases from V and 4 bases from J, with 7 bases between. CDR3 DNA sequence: TGTGCCAGCAGCCAGGGAGCCGGAAACACCATATATTTT. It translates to CASSQGAGNTIYF.

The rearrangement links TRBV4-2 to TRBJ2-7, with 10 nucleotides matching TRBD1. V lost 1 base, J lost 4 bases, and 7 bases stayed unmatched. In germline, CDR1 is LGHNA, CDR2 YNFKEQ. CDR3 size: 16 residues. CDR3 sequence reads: CASSQAPGQGMYEQYF. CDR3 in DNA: TGTGCCAGCAGCCAAGCCCCGGGACAGGGGATGTACGAGCAGTACTTC.

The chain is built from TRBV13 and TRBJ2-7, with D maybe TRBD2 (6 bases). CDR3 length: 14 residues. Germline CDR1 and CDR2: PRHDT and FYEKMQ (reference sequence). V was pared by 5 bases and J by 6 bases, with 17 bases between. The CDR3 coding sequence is TGTGCCAGCAGCGAGAATCTAGCGCCTCCCGAGCAGTACTTC. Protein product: CASSENLAPPEQYF.

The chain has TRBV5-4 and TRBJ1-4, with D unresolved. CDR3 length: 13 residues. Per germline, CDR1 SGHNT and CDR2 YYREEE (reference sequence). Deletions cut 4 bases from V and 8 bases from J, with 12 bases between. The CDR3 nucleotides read TGTGCCAGCAGCCGCGGGGTGGAAGAAAAACTGTTTTTT. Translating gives CASSRGVEEKLFF.

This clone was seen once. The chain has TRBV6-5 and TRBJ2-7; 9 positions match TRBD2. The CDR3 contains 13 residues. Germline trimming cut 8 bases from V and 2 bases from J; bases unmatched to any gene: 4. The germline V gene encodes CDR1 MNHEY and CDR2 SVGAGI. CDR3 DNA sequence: TGTGCCAGCGGGCTAGCGGGGCCCTACGAGCAGTACTTC. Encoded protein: CASGLAGPYEQYF.

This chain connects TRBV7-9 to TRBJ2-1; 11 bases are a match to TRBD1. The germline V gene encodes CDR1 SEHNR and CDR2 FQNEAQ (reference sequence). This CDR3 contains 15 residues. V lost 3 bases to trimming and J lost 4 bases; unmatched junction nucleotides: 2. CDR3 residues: CASSLGQGGYNEQFF. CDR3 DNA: TGTGCCAGCAGCTTGGGACAGGGGGGATACAATGAGCAGTTCTTC.

In nucleotides, the CDR3 is TGCAGCGCGATGACAGGGACAGCTTTCTTT. Amino acids: CSAMTGTAFF. This sequence joins TRBV29-1 and TRBJ1-1; TRBD1 aligns across 7 bases. Germline CDR1 SQVTM, CDR2 ANQGSEA. Trimming took 7 bases from V and 10 from J; bases not matched to a gene: 6. The CDR3 covers 10 residues.

CDR3 nucleotide sequence: TGTGCCAGCAGGCAGGTTGGCCAAGAGACCCAGTACTTC. Residues: CASRQVGQETQYF. The rearrangement uses TRBV6-5 and TRBJ2-5, with D hard to call. There are 13 residues in the CDR3. Germline V gene data show CDR1 as MNHEY and CDR2 as SVGAGI. Trimming pared 6 bases from V and 1 base from J, leaving 9 bases between.

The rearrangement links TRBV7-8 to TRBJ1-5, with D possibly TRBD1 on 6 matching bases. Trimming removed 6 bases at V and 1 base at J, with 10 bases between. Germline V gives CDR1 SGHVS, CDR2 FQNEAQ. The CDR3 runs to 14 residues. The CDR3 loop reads CASRLGASNQPQHF. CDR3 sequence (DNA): TGTGCCAGCAGATTGGGGGCGAGCAATCAGCCCCAGCATTTT.

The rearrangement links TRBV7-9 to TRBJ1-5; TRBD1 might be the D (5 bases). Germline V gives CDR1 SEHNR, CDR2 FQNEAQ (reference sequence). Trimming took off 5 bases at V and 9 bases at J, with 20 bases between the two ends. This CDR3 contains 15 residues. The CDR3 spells CASSKGSGGFLPQHF. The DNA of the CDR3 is TGTGCCAGCAGCAAAGGATCGGGGGGTTTTTTGCCCCAGCATTTT.

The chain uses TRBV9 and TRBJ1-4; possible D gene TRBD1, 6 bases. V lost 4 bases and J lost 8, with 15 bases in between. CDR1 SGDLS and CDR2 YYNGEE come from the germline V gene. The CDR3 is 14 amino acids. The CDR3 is CASSPMGGQEKLFF. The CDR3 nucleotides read TGTGCCAGCAGCCCCATGGGGGGGCAGGAAAAACTGTTTTTT.

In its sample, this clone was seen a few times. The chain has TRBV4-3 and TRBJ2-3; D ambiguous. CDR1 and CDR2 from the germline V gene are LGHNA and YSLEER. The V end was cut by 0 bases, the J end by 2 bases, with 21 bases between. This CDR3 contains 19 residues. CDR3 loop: CASSQDYISSLYYTDTQYF. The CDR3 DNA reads TGCGCCAGCAGCCAAGATTACATCTCTTCCCTTTACTACACAGATACGCAGTATTTT.

As DNA, the CDR3 is TGTGCCACCAGCAGAAACCGGGTCGGATACAATGAGCAGTTCTTC. Encoded protein: CATSRNRVGYNEQFF. This rearrangement joins TRBV15 to TRBJ2-1; D gene unclear. Germline V gives CDR1 LNHNV, CDR2 YYDKDF (reference sequence). V lost 2 bases to trimming and J lost 4 bases, with 12 bases between them. CDR3 length equals 15 residues.

CDR3 sequence (DNA): TGTGCCAGCAGTGTTGGACGGACTGGACAGCCCCAGCATTTT. Translation gives CASSVGRTGQPQHF. The chain couples TRBV25-1 to TRBJ1-5; D is uncertain. This CDR3 has 14 residues. With 4 bases removed from V and 7 bases from J, the gap between germline ends came to 14 bases. Germline V gene sequence: CDR1 MGHDK, CDR2 SYGVNS.

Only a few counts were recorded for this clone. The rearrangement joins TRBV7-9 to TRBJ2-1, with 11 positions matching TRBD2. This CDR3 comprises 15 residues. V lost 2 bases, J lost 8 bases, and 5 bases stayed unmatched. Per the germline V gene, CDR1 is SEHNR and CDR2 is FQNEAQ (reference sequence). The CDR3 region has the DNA TGTGCCAGCAGCTTAACTAGCGGGAGAGGGGATGAGCAGTTCTTC. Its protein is CASSLTSGRGDEQFF.

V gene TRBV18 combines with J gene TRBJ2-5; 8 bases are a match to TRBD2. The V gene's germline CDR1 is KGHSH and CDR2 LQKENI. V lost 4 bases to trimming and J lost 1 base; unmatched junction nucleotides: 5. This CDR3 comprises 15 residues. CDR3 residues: CASSQLAAIQETQYF. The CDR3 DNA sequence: TGTGCCAGCTCACAACTAGCGGCTATCCAAGAGACCCAGTACTTC.

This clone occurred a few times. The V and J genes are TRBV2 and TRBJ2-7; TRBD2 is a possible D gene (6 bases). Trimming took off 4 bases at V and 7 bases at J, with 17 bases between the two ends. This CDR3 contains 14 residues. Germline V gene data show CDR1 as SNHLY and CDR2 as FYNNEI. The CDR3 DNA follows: TGTGCCAGCAGTGGAACTCTAATGGCGGGAGAGCAGTACTTC. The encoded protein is CASSGTLMAGEQYF.